Shown below are 9 T cell receptor beta chains from a single sample sequenced in a study of human T cells and chemical hapten exposure. Time point given: patch test 2, 6 weeks after DPC sensitization. Regarding treatment: therapeutic diphenylcyclopropenone sensitization with weekly scalp DPC. TCRdb re-called the RACE reads with MiXCR, one entry per CDR3 protein. The sample lists about 140,000 distinct CDR3 sequences, approximately 12% occurring once. The sample consisted of whole blood, taken in connection with sensitization to the hapten diphenylcyclopropenone (DPC). The receptor source for this set is a woman aged 45 to 65 with alopecia areata. Some clones in this sample may be carry-over from other donors' samples.

V usage is TRBV11-3 and J usage is TRBJ2-3, with D unresolved. Germline V gene lookup returns CDR1 SGHNT and CDR2 YENEEA. This CDR3 comprises 15 residues. The V and J ends lost 1 base and 2 bases respectively, with 10 bases between them. As DNA, the CDR3 is TGTGCCAGCAGCTTAGGTTCCCACCCCACAGATACGCAGTATTTT. Encoded protein: CASSLGSHPTDTQYF.

This clonotype was seen only a few times. The chain carries TRBV6-6 and TRBJ1-1; 9 bases fit TRBD1. The ends lost 4 bases at V and 2 bases at J; junction bases unmatched: 5. The CDR3 is 15 amino acids. Germline V gene lookup returns CDR1 MNHNY and CDR2 SVGAGI (reference sequence). The CDR3 DNA sequence: TGTGCCAGCAGTTCCATGGGACAGGGAAACACTGAAGCTTTCTTT. It specifies CASSSMGQGNTEAFF.

At least ten counts were recorded for this clonotype. The chain uses TRBV10-3 and TRBJ2-7; D is ambiguous. The CDR3 consists of 15 residues. Germline CDR1 ENHRY, CDR2 SYGVKD. V was pared by 5 bases and J by 1 base, with 15 bases between. The DNA for the CDR3 is TGTGCCATCAGTTCGGAAAAGGGTGGGTCCTACGAGCAGTACTTC. Amino acid sequence: CAISSEKGGSYEQYF.

The chain links TRBV20-1 to TRBJ2-5; D unresolved. CDR3 length: 11 amino acids. Trimming cost V 1 base and J 5 bases, with 5 bases left between them. Germline lookup yields CDR1 DFQATT and CDR2 SNEGSKA (reference sequence). CDR3 sequence reads: CSARVVETQYF. CDR3 nucleotide sequence: TGCAGTGCTAGAGTAGTGGAGACCCAGTACTTC.

The chain couples TRBV15 to TRBJ2-7, with 8 bases matching TRBD2. The junction had 10 bases not matched to a gene; V was cut back by 0 bases and J by 3 bases. Looked up from germline, CDR1 is LNHNV and CDR2 is YYDKDF (reference sequence). The CDR3 has 17 amino acids. The CDR3 loop reads CATSRDQGGRPFYEQYF. The CDR3 nucleotides are TGTGCCACCAGCAGAGATCAGGGCGGGAGGCCATTCTACGAGCAGTACTTC.

V is TRBV29-1 and J is TRBJ2-5; possible D gene TRBD2, 6 bases. V was shortened by 2 bases and J by 3 bases, with 16 bases between the two germline ends. CDR1 SQVTM and CDR2 ANQGSEA come from the germline V gene. This CDR3 is 15 amino acids long. CDR3 DNA sequence: TGCAGCGTTGAAAAATTAGCGGTAGGGAAAGAGACCCAGTACTTC. Translation gives CSVEKLAVGKETQYF.

Only a few counts were recorded for this clonotype. The gene calls are TRBV29-1 and TRBJ2-1; 9 bases match TRBD2. Germline V gene data show CDR1 as SQVTM and CDR2 as ANQGSEA. The CDR3 totals 14 residues. V trimming: 6 bases; J trimming: 3 bases; junction bases outside the gene matches: 6. The CDR3 DNA reads TGCAGCGTGGCACTAGCGGGCGGCTACAATGAGCAGTTCTTC. Translation gives CSVALAGGYNEQFF.

The chain links TRBV24-1 to TRBJ2-3; 8 nucleotides align to TRBD1. The CDR3 totals 15 residues. CDR1 is KGHDR and CDR2 is SFDVKD in the germline V gene. V was clipped by 5 bases and J by 0 bases; unmatched bases: 3. The CDR3 region is CATSAGTGSTDTQYF. In DNA, the CDR3 is TGTGCCACCAGTGCCGGGACAGGCAGCACAGATACGCAGTATTTT.

This clonotype has only a few counts. The chain has TRBV4-2 and TRBJ2-2; D is unresolved. The germline CDR1 and CDR2 sequences are LGHNA and YNFKEQ. The CDR3 totals 15 residues. Trimming took off 0 bases at V and 3 bases at J, with 8 bases between the two ends. CDR3 amino acids: CASSQEWGYTGELFF. CDR3 in DNA: TGTGCCAGCAGCCAAGAGTGGGGATACACCGGGGAGCTGTTTTTT.